The sequence of this TCR beta chain was determined in a study of PD-1 blockade in classical Hodgkin lymphoma. CDR1 and CDR2 (germline): SEHNR, FQNEAQ (reference sequence). The CDR3 is 13 amino acids. V shed 1 base and J shed 5 bases, with 8 bases lying between them. All the patients suffered relapse after autologous stem cell transplantation, and brentuximab vedotin exposure differed. Using immunoSEQ multiplex PCR, the repertoire was profiled, and TCRdb retains in-frame clones only, with some absent. In the table there are 15,000 or so clones, less than 70% of which are singletons. The chain carries TRBV7-9 and TRBJ2-5; D remains ambiguous. The TCR sequence derives from a human donor with classical Hodgkin lymphoma. The specimen comprised peripheral blood mononuclear cells (PBMCs), sampled at baseline. The CDR3 nucleotides read TGTGCCAGCAGCTTAGGGGTGGTGGAGACCCAGTACTTC. This gives the protein CASSLGVVETQYF.